Below are 15 T cell receptor beta chains sequenced from a single sample in a study of beta chain features in type 1 diabetes. Whole-study results and caveats: Researchers report that Type 1 diabetes patients had moderately but significantly shorter TCRB CDR3s across all four CD4+ subsets.

The investigators reverse transcribed all of the isolated RNA, so they sequenced expressed TCRB transcripts. Sequenced by immunoSEQ multiplex PCR; TCRdb stores in-frame clones only, minus some. The sample yields 600,000 to 750,000 clones, around 12% seen once. These TCRs are of unknown antigen specificity. The sample taken for sequencing was naive CD4+ T cells from blood. These TCRs come from a man younger than 40 with type 1 diabetes.

This clone was observed a few times. The chain combines TRBV14 with TRBJ2-5; D call uncertain. Deletions cut 6 bases from V and 2 bases from J, with 16 bases between. Germline-derived CDR1 and CDR2 are SGHDN and FVKESK. The CDR3 is 15 amino acids. CDR3 sequence: CASRNGPDRQETQYF. In nucleotides, the CDR3 is TGTGCCAGCAGAAACGGACCGGACCGACAAGAGACCCAGTACTTC.

Only a few counts were recorded for this clone. V and J are TRBV13 and TRBJ1-6; D is ambiguous. The CDR3 is 14 amino acids. V shed 1 base and J shed 12 bases, with 13 bases lying between them. Germline values: CDR1 PRHDT, CDR2 FYEKMQ (reference sequence). CDR3: CASSLARPSGPLHF. CDR3 in DNA: TGTGCCAGCAGCTTAGCCAGGCCCTCGGGACCCCTCCACTTT.

This clone was seen a handful of times. The rearrangement links TRBV5-1 to TRBJ2-3; no clear D gene. Germline lookup yields CDR1 SGHRS and CDR2 YFSETQ. V was clipped by 0 bases and J by 3 bases, with 11 bases between them. This CDR3 is 15 amino acids long. The CDR3 sequence is CASSLEGQTTDTQYF. CDR3 nucleotide sequence: TGCGCCAGCAGCTTGGAGGGTCAGACTACAGATACGCAGTATTTT.

There are a few counts of this clone. The chain has TRBV7-2 and TRBJ1-2; TRBD1 matches 9 bases. The CDR3 is 15 residues long. CDR1 is SGHTA, CDR2 FQGNSA, per germline. The ends lost 3 bases at V and 2 bases at J; junction bases unmatched: 4. CDR3 sequence (DNA): TGTGCCAGCAGCTTCGAAGGACAGGGGAACTATGGCTACACCTTC. This encodes CASSFEGQGNYGYTF.

This clone was detected only a few times. This chain uses TRBV2 with TRBJ1-5; D call uncertain. V was cut by 4 bases and J by 6 bases, with 16 bases left in between. This CDR3 region has 15 residues. Germline CDR1 is SNHLY and CDR2 is FYNNEI. In DNA, the CDR3 is TGTGCCAGCAGTGTAGGTACAGTCGAAGTTCAGCCCCAGCATTTT. Translation gives CASSVGTVEVQPQHF.

Worth noting for this clone: Other DNA sequences in the sample encode the same CDR3. The chain links TRBV11-3 to TRBJ2-3; D may be TRBD2 (6 bases). Germline V gene data show CDR1 as SGHNT and CDR2 as YENEEA. Trimming pared 6 bases from V and 1 base from J, leaving 8 bases between. The CDR3 consists of 13 residues. CDR3 region: CASSPGGTDTQYF. The CDR3 DNA is TGTGCCAGCAGTCCGGGGGGCACAGATACGCAGTATTTT.

V gene TRBV28 combines with J gene TRBJ1-5, with a possible D match to TRBD1 (5 bases). Trimming removed 5 bases from V and 0 bases from J, with 8 bases in between. CDR3 length: 14 amino acids. CDR1 is MDHEN and CDR2 is SYDVKM in the germline V gene. The CDR3: CASSTGSSNQPQHF. DNA of the CDR3: TGTGCCAGCAGTACAGGCAGTAGCAATCAGCCCCAGCATTTT.

This clone was detected a few times. The identical CDR3 is also encoded by other nucleotide sequences in the sample. V and J are TRBV2 and TRBJ2-2; weak D call: TRBD1 (5 bases). With 6 bases removed from V and 4 bases from J, the gap between germline ends came to 9 bases. Germline-derived CDR1 and CDR2 are SNHLY and FYNNEI. The CDR3 runs to 13 residues. The DNA of the CDR3 is TGTGCCAGCAGCGGAAGGGGCACCGGGGAGCTGTTTTTT. Its translation: CASSGRGTGELFF.

CDR3 coding DNA: TGTGCCAGCAGTTACTCCGGGACACCAGGCTATGGCTACACCTTC. Amino acids: CASSYSGTPGYGYTF. The chain links TRBV6-5 to TRBJ1-2, with a weak D call TRBD1 (6 bases). Germline CDR1 and CDR2: MNHEY and SVGAGI. Trimming cost V 0 bases and J 4 bases, with 12 bases left between them. The CDR3 totals 15 residues.

The V call is TRBV7-2, the J call TRBJ2-3, with 9 bases lining up with TRBD1. The CDR3 covers 14 residues. After removal of 5 bases from V and 0 bases from J, the junction contained 0 bases not matched to a gene. In germline, CDR1 is SGHTA, CDR2 FQGNSA. For the CDR3, the DNA is TGTGCCAGCAGCGACAGGGGGAGCACAGATACGCAGTATTTT. It codes for CASSDRGSTDTQYF.

This clone has only a few counts. For the CDR3, the DNA is TGTGCCAGCAGCTTAGTAGGAACAGGGATTGGCTATGGCTACACCTTC. Its protein is CASSLVGTGIGYGYTF. This rearrangement joins TRBV7-2 to TRBJ1-2, with D maybe TRBD1 (6 bases). Trimming took 1 base from V and 4 from J, leaving 16 bases between them. CDR1 is SGHTA and CDR2 is FQGNSA in the germline V gene. This CDR3 has 16 amino acids.

The chain carries TRBV25-1 and TRBJ2-5; 9 nucleotides agree with TRBD2. V trimming: 7 bases; J trimming: 5 bases; junction bases outside the gene matches: 14. In germline, CDR1 is MGHDK, CDR2 SYGVNS. The CDR3 has 16 residues. CDR3 bases: TGTGCCAGCAACGAACTAGCGGGCCTCCCAAGGGAGACCCAGTACTTC. It encodes CASNELAGLPRETQYF.

The chain is built from TRBV5-1 and TRBJ2-7; the match to TRBD1 covers 8 bases. V was pared by 4 bases and J by 5 bases, with 8 bases of the junction left unmatched. Per the germline V gene, CDR1 is SGHRS and CDR2 is YFSETQ. CDR3 length equals 14 residues. This chain's CDR3 is CASSRDRSFNEQYF. CDR3 sequence (DNA): TGCGCCAGCAGCCGGGACAGGTCCTTTAACGAGCAGTACTTC. The whole variable domain, filled in from reference TRBV5-1 and TRBJ2-7, reads KAGVTQTPRYLIKTRGQQVTLSCSPISGHRSVSWYQQTPGQGLQFLFEYFSETQRNKGNFPGRFSGRQFSNSRSEMNVSTLELGDSALYLCASSRDRSFNEQYFGPGTRLTVT.

This clone was detected only a few times. The chain combines TRBV18 with TRBJ2-7; TRBD1 is a possible D gene (6 bases). Germline loops: CDR1 KGHSH, CDR2 LQKENI. This CDR3 comprises 15 residues. V lost 2 bases and J lost 5, with 16 bases in between. The CDR3 coding sequence is TGTGCCAGCTCACCATCTGATGGGGGCAGGGACGAGCAGTACTTC. It yields the protein CASSPSDGGRDEQYF.

The rearrangement joins TRBV29-1 to TRBJ2-7, with 10 bases aligning to TRBD1. J lost 2 bases, V lost 7 bases, and 8 bases had no gene match. The germline V gene has CDR1 SQVTM and CDR2 ANQGSEA. The CDR3 totals 14 residues. CDR3 residues: CSAEGQGGTYEQYF. The CDR3 region has the DNA TGCAGCGCCGAAGGACAGGGGGGAACCTACGAGCAGTACTTC.